The 6 T cell receptor beta chains below all came from one sample that was sequenced in a study of Graves' ophthalmopathy and Graves' hyperthyroidism. Scientists amplified the TCR beta CDR3 regions from RNA transcripts. Investigators did first-round RT-PCR with HTBI primers, then second-round multiplex PCR. MiXCR, applied by TCRdb to the multiplex PCR reads, yields one record per CDR3 protein. Among roughly 51,000 distinct CDR3 sequences listed, 50% were seen once. The sequenced sample consisted of peripheral blood. The source is an adult man with Graves' ophthalmopathy.

This clonotype was recorded a few times. This rearrangement joins TRBV7-2 to TRBJ2-5; 8 positions agree with TRBD1. J gave up 3 bases and V 6 bases, and 6 bases lay outside the gene matches. The CDR3 loop spans 14 amino acids. CDR1 is SGHTA, CDR2 FQGNSA, per germline. The CDR3 here is CASSKDRDEETQYF. The CDR3 DNA follows: TGTGCCAGCAGTAAGGACAGGGATGAAGAGACCCAGTACTTC.

In DNA form, the CDR3 reads TGTGCCACCAGCAGAGATGGGGCCCGAAGGGAAGCTTTCTTT. It encodes CATSRDGARREAFF. This chain joins TRBV15 and TRBJ1-1; the D gene is possibly TRBD1 (5 bases). V lost 0 bases and J 8 bases, leaving 13 bases between the germline ends. The CDR3 covers 14 residues. In germline, CDR1 is LNHNV, CDR2 YYDKDF (reference sequence).

The chain has TRBV20-1 and TRBJ1-1; D uncertain. Per germline, CDR1 DFQATT and CDR2 SNEGSKA (reference sequence). The CDR3 totals 13 residues. Between the trimmed V and J ends, which lost 3 bases and 7 bases, there was a span of 15 bases. This chain's CDR3 is CSASKGFDNEAFF. As DNA, the CDR3 is TGCAGTGCTAGTAAAGGGTTCGACAATGAAGCTTTCTTT.

There are many counts of this clonotype. The chain recombines TRBV3-1 with TRBJ2-5, with D perhaps matching TRBD1 or TRBD2 (7 bases each). Germline assignment: CDR1 LGHDT and CDR2 YNNKEL (reference sequence). This CDR3 is built from 15 residues. The V end lost 2 bases, the J end lost 4 bases, and 14 bases lay between the germline ends. The CDR3 coding sequence is TGTGCCAGCAGCCAACCCAGGGGGGGAGTAGAGACCCAGTACTTC. Its translation is CASSQPRGGVETQYF.

The chain links TRBV11-3 to TRBJ1-5; 10 bases align to TRBD1. There are 12 residues in the CDR3. In germline, CDR1 is SGHNT, CDR2 YENEEA. Trimming removed 11 bases from V and 5 bases from J; junction bases left unmatched: 3. In DNA, the CDR3 is TGTGCCGGACAGGGGGGGTATCAGCCCCAGCATTTT. It translates to CAGQGGYQPQHF. The complete variable domain, with remaining parts taken from reference TRBV11-3 and TRBJ1-5, reads EAGVVQSPRYKIIEKKQPVAFWCNPISGHNTLYWYLQNLGQGPELLIRYENEEAVDDSQLPKDRFSAERLKGVDSTLKIQPAELGDSAVYLCAGQGGYQPQHFGDGTRLSIL.

The chain combines TRBV20-1 with TRBJ1-1; perhaps TRBD1 as D (5 bases). Per germline, CDR1 DFQATT and CDR2 SNEGSKA (reference sequence). The V end lost 8 bases, the J end lost 6 bases, and 25 bases lay between the germline ends. The CDR3 spans 15 residues. Here the CDR3 DNA reads TGCAGTCTAATATTACTCCAGGGCCGAGGTGCTGAAGCTTTCTTT. Translated: CSLILLQGRGAEAFF.